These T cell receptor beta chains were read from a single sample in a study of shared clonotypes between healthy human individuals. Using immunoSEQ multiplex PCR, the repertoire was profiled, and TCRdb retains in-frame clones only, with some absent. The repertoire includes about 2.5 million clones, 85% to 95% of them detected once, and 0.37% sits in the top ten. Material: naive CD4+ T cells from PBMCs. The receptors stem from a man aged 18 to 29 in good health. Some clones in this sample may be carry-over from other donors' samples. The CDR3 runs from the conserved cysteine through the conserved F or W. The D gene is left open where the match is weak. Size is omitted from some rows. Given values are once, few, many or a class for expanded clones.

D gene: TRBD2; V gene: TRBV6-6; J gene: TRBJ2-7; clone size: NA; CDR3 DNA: TGTGCCAGCAGTCAAGCGGGACTCGCCTACGAGCAGTACTTC; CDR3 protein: CASSQAGLAYEQYF
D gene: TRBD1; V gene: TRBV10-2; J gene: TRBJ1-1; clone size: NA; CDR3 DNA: TGCGCCAGTCGAAATTTGGCGGGACAGCTTAACACTGAAGCTTTCTTT; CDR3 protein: CASRNLAGQLNTEAFF
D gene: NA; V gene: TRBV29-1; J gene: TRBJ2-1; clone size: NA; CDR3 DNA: TGCAGCGCCACGCCCAGCGCAGCCTACAATGAGCAGTTCTTC; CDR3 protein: CSATPSAAYNEQFF
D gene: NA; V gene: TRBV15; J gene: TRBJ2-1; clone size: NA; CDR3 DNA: TGTGCCACCAGCGGCAGAGGATCGTACAATGAGCAGTTCTTC; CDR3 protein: CATSGRGSYNEQFF
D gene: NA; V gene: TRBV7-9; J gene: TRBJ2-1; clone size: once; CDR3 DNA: TGTGCCAGCAGCTCCCAAGCGGGTAGCTCCTACAATGAGCAGTTCTTC; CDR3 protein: CASSSQAGSSYNEQFF
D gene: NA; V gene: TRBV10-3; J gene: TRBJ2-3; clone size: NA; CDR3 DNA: TGTGCCATCAGTGAGGGTGGCAGGGTTACAGATACGCAGTATTTT; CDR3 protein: CAISEGGRVTDTQYF
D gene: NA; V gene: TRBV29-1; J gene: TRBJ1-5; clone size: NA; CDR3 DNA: TGCAGCGTTGGTCGGGGTAGCAATCAGCCCCAGCATTTT; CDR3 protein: CSVGRGSNQPQHF
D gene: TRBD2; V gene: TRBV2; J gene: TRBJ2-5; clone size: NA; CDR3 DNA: TGTGCCAGCAGTGAACGACTAGCGGGAGCCACCCAAAAAGAGACCCAGTACTTC; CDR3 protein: CASSERLAGATQKETQYF
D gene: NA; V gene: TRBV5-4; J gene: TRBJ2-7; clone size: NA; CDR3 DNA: TGTGCCAGCAGCTTGAGACATGGCCCCTACGAGCAGTACTTC; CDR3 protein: CASSLRHGPYEQYF
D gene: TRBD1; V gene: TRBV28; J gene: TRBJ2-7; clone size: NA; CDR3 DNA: TGTGCCAGCAGTTTATGGCAGGGGGCTTACGAGCAGTACTTC; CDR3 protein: CASSLWQGAYEQYF
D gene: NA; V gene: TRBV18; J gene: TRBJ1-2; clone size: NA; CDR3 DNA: TGTGCCAGCTCACCGGGTACTGAGGGCTATGGCTACACCTTC; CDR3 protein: CASSPGTEGYGYTF
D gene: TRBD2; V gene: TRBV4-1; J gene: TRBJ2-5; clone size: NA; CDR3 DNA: TGCGCCAGCAGCCAAGTGTCTACGGGAGGACGGGGGGAGACCCAGTACTTC; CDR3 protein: CASSQVSTGGRGETQYF
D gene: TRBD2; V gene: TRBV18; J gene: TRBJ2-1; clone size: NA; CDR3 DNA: TGTGCCAGCTCGCCGGGACTAGCGGGGGACAATGAGCAGTTCTTC; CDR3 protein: CASSPGLAGDNEQFF
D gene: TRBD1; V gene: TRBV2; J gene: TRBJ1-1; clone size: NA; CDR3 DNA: TGTGCCGTAACAGGGGAAAAGAACACTGAAGCTTTCTTT; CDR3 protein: CAVTGEKNTEAFF
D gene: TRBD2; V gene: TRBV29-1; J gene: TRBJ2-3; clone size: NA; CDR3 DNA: TGCAGCGTGGATAGCGGGAGCGGCACAGATACGCAGTATTTT; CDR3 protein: CSVDSGSGTDTQYF
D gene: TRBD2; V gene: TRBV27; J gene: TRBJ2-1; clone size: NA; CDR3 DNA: TGTGCCAGCAGACCCGGGGGGAGCGGGAGGGCCATAGCCTACAATGAGCAGTTCTTC; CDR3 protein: CASRPGGSGRAIAYNEQFF
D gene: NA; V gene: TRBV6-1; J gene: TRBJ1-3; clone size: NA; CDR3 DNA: TGTGCCAGCAGTGAGGCAGGGGTGCCTGGAAACACCATATATTTT; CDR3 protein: CASSEAGVPGNTIYF
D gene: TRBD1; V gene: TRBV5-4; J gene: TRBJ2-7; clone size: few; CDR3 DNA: TGTGCCAGCAGCCGGAGACAGGGCTCCTACGAGCAGTACTTC; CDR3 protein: CASSRRQGSYEQYF
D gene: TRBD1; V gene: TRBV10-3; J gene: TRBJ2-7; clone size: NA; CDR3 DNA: TGTGCCATCAGCCCGACAGGGGACGAGCAGTACTTC; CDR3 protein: CAISPTGDEQYF
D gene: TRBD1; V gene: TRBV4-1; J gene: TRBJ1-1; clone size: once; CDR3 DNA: TGCGCCAGCAGCCAAGATCGGCGGCCAGGGGCAGGGGGCACTGAAGCTTTCTTT; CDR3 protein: CASSQDRRPGAGGTEAFF
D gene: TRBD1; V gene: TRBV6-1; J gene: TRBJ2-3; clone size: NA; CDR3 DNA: TGTGCCAGCAGTCCCCGGGACAGGGTAACAGATACGCAGTATTTT; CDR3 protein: CASSPRDRVTDTQYF
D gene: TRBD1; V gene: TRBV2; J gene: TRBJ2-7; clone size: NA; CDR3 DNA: TGTGCCAGCGGGACAGGGGGCCTTATGTCCTACGAGCAGTACTTC; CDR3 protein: CASGTGGLMSYEQYF
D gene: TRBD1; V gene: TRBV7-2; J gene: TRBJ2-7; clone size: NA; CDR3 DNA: TGTGCCAGCAGCCGTCTCGGGACAGGCGTTAGAAGCTCCTACGAGCAGTACTTC; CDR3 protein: CASSRLGTGVRSSYEQYF
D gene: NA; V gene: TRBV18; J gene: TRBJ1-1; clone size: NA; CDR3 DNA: TGTGCCAGCTCACCACCTGCAGGGATCAACACTGAAGCTTTCTTT; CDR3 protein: CASSPPAGINTEAFF
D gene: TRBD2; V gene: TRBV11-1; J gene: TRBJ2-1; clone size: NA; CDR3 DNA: TGTGCCAGCAGCTTAGGACTAGCGGGAGGGCCTTTAGGTTTGGATGAGCAGTTCTTC; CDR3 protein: CASSLGLAGGPLGLDEQFF
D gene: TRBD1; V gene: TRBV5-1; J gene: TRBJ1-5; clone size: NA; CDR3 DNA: TGCGCCAGCAGCTTGGCGGGACAGGGAAATCAGCCCCAGCATTTT; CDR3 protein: CASSLAGQGNQPQHF
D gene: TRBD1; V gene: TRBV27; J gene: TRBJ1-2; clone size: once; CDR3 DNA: TGTGCCAGCAGACTGACAGGGTCCCCTGGCTACACCTTC; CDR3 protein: CASRLTGSPGYTF
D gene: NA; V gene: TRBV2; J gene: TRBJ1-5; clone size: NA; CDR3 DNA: TGTGCCAGCAGTGATGCGCTGACCTATGGAGGTCAGCCCCAGCATTTT; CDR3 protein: CASSDALTYGGQPQHF
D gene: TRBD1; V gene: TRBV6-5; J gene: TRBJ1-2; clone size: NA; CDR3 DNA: TGTGCCAGCCACGGACAGGGCTATGGCTACACCTTC; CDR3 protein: CASHGQGYGYTF
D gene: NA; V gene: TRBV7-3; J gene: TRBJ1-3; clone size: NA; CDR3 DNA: TGTGCCAGCAGCTTAACAGGGTTCTCTGGAAACACCATATATTTT; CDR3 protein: CASSLTGFSGNTIYF
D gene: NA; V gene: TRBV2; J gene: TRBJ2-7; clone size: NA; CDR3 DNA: TGTGCCAGCAGTACCTCTGGGGGGATCGGCGAGCAGTACTTC; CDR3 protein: CASSTSGGIGEQYF
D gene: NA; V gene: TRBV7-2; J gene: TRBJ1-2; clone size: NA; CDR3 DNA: TGTGCCAGCAGCTTAGGATCTGGGAACTATGGCTACACCTTC; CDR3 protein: CASSLGSGNYGYTF
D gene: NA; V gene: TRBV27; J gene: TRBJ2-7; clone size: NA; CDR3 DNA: TGTGCCAGCAGTTTACGCCGCTTCTACGAGCAGTACTTC; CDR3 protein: CASSLRRFYEQYF
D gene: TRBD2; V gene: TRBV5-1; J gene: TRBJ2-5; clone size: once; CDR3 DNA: TGCGCCAGCAGCGGTGCTAGCGGCCAAGAGACCCAGTACTTC; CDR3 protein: CASSGASGQETQYF
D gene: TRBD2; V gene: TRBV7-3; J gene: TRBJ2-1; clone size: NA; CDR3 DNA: TGTGCCAGCAGCTTACGGCCCTTGACTAGCGGGAGATCGAATGAGCAGTTCTTC; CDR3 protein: CASSLRPLTSGRSNEQFF
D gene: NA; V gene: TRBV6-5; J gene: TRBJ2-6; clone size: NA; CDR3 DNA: TGTGCCAGCAGTTATAGCCGAGTCTTTGGGGCCAACGTCCTGACTTTC; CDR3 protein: CASSYSRVFGANVLTF
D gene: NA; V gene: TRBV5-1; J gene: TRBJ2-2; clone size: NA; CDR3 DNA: TGCGCCAGCAGCTTAGGGGACCCGGACGGGGACGGGGAGCTGTTTTTT; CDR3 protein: CASSLGDPDGDGELFF
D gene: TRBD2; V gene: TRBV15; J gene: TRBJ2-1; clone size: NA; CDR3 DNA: TGTGCCACCAGCAGGGGGTCTAGCGGGAATAAGGATGAGCAGTTCTTC; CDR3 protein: CATSRGSSGNKDEQFF
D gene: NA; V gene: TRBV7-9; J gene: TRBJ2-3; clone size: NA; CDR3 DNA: TGTGCCAGCAGCTTAGGGTATCGGTCTAGCACAGATACGCAGTATTTT; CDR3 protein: CASSLGYRSSTDTQYF
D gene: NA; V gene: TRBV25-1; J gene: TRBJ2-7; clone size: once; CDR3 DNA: TGTGCCAGCAGTGATAGGCGGGGCTTGACCTACGAGCAGTACTTC; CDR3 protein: CASSDRRGLTYEQYF
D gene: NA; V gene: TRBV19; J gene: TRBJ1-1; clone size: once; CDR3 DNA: TGTGCCAGTAGTATTGGTCAGGGCACTGAAGCTTTCTTT; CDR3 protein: CASSIGQGTEAFF
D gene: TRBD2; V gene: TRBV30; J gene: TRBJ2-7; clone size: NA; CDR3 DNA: TGTGCCTGGAGTGTAGAGTGGGGGACCTTAGCGGGAGGAATCCCCTACGAGCAGTACTTC; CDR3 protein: CAWSVEWGTLAGGIPYEQYF
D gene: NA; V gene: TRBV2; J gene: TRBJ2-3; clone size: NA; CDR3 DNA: TGTGCCAGCGGGGCGAGAGCACGCACAGATACGCAGTATTTT; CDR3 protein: CASGARARTDTQYF
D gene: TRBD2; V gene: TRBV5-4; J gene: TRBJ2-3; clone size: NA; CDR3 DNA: TGTGCCAGCAGCTTGGTTGGGACTAGCGAACATACGCAGTATTTT; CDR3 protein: CASSLVGTSEHTQYF
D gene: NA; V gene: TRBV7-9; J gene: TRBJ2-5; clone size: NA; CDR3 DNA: TGTGCCAGCAGCTTATCGATGGCCCAAGAGACCCAGTACTTC; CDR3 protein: CASSLSMAQETQYF
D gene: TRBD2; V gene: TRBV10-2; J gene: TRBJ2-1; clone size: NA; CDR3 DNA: TGCGCCAGCAGTGGGCCGACTAGCGGGGGGAAAAGCTCCTACAATGAGCAGTTCTTC; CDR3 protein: CASSGPTSGGKSSYNEQFF
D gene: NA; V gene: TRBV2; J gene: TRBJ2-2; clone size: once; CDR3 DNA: TGTGCGCAGAGACTAGCGAACACCGGGGAGCTGTTTTTT; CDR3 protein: CAQRLANTGELFF